The 18 T cell receptor beta chains listed next were all sequenced from one sample in a study of T cell responses to AZD1222 COVID-19 vaccine. TCRdb keeps only in-frame clones here, not all; method: immunoSEQ multiplex PCR. The table includes 150,000 to 200,000 clones, 94% detected once. Sequenced here: peripheral blood, sampled 28 days after the second AZD1222 dose. These TCRs come from an adult who received the AZD1222 COVID-19 vaccine.

The chain recombines TRBV30 with TRBJ1-5; a possible D gene is TRBD1 (5 bases). The length of the CDR3 is 14 residues. V lost 1 base to trimming and J lost 4 bases, with 11 bases between them. Per germline, CDR1 GTSNPN and CDR2 SVGIG (reference sequence). The CDR3 loop reads CAWSATGFNQPQHF. In nucleotides, the CDR3 is TGTGCCTGGAGTGCAACAGGCTTTAATCAGCCCCAGCATTTT.

The genes are TRBV9 and TRBJ2-2; D uncertain. The germline V gene has CDR1 SGDLS and CDR2 YYNGEE. This CDR3 is 12 amino acids long. V was trimmed by 6 bases and J by 2 bases, leaving 5 bases between them. The CDR3 spells CASTRNTGELFF. The CDR3 DNA sequence: TGTGCCAGCACCCGCAACACCGGGGAGCTGTTTTTT.

The chain recombines TRBV5-1 with TRBJ1-1, with 10 positions matching TRBD1. The CDR3 totals 13 residues. The germline V gene has CDR1 SGHRS and CDR2 YFSETQ. V was pared by 4 bases and J by 7 bases, with 4 bases of the junction left unmatched. The CDR3 loop is CASSAGTGVEAFF. In nucleotides, the CDR3 is TGCGCCAGCAGCGCCGGGACAGGGGTTGAAGCTTTCTTT.

The CDR3 loop reads CASPRAPPEAFF. CDR3 DNA: TGTGCCAGCCCCCGGGCTCCGCCTGAAGCTTTCTTT. This chain joins TRBV6-5 and TRBJ1-1; no firm D call. V lost 8 bases and J 6 bases, leaving 13 bases between the germline ends. The CDR3 runs to 12 residues. In germline, CDR1 is MNHEY, CDR2 SVGAGI.

The chain recombines TRBV9 with TRBJ1-2; D remains unclear. V was clipped by 1 base and J by 2 bases, with 9 bases between them. Per germline, CDR1 SGDLS and CDR2 YYNGEE. The CDR3 length is 14 residues. The CDR3 region is CASSVLGSNYGYTF. The DNA for the CDR3 is TGTGCCAGCAGCGTATTGGGCAGCAACTATGGCTACACCTTC.

The chain is built from TRBV4-3 and TRBJ2-7; 8 bases map to TRBD1. Losses at the gene ends were 3 bases for V and 2 bases for J; bases not matched to a gene: 6. Germline values: CDR1 LGHNA, CDR2 YSLEER. This CDR3 comprises 15 residues. In DNA form, the CDR3 reads TGCGCCAGCAGCCACGCGACAGGGGACGCCTACGAGCAGTACTTC. Amino acids: CASSHATGDAYEQYF.

This chain connects TRBV14 to TRBJ1-2; 9 bases are a match to TRBD1. J gave up 5 bases and V 4 bases, and 8 bases lay outside the gene matches. This CDR3 is 15 amino acids long. From germline, CDR1 is SGHDN and CDR2 FVKESK. The CDR3 sequence: CASSPTGGIVYGYTF. CDR3 nucleotides: TGTGCCAGCAGCCCTACAGGGGGCATCGTTTATGGCTACACCTTC.

This clone turned up a few times. The chain links TRBV6-4 to TRBJ2-2; TRBD2 matches 7 bases. Germline trimming cut 3 bases from V and 2 bases from J; bases unmatched to any gene: 6. The CDR3 is 16 amino acids. The germline V gene has CDR1 MRHNA and CDR2 SNTAGT. The CDR3 spells CASSESQRDNTGELFF. Written as DNA, the CDR3 is TGTGCCAGCAGTGAGTCCCAGCGGGACAACACCGGGGAGCTGTTTTTT.

V is TRBV4-1 and J is TRBJ1-2; D perhaps matches TRBD1 (5 bases). Germline V gene sequence: CDR1 MGHRA, CDR2 YSYEKL. Between the trimmed V and J ends, which lost 3 bases and 1 base, there was a span of 24 bases. The CDR3 extends over 19 amino acids. CDR3 DNA sequence: TGCGCCAGCAGCCACCAGGACGGCTTGACAGTTCTATTTAACTATGGCTACACCTTC. This translates into CASSHQDGLTVLFNYGYTF.

The CDR3 region is CASSLWMNTEAFF. The CDR3 DNA reads TGTGCCAGCAGCTTATGGATGAACACTGAAGCTTTCTTT. This chain joins TRBV11-2 and TRBJ1-1; D unclear. V lost 2 bases and J lost 0, with 4 bases in between. Per germline, CDR1 SGHAT and CDR2 FQNNGV. The CDR3 has 13 residues.

The chain links TRBV6-5 to TRBJ1-5, with D possibly being TRBD1 (6 bases). The V and J ends lost 6 bases and 1 base respectively, with 13 bases between them. The germline CDR1 and CDR2 sequences are MNHEY and SVGAGI. The CDR3 extends over 15 amino acids. The chain's CDR3 is CASRTGGGSNQPQHF. The CDR3 nucleotides read TGTGCCAGCAGGACGGGCGGGGGCAGCAATCAGCCCCAGCATTTT.

V and J are TRBV5-1 and TRBJ2-1, with 7 bases lining up with TRBD1. V trimming: 0 bases; J trimming: 6 bases; junction bases outside the gene matches: 3. The CDR3 extends over 14 amino acids. The germline V gene has CDR1 SGHRS and CDR2 YFSETQ. CDR3 bases: TGCGCCAGCAGCTTGGGGTCAGGGGGCAATGAGCAGTTCTTC. This sequence encodes CASSLGSGGNEQFF. Combining the CDR3 with reference TRBV5-1 and TRBJ2-1 gives the whole variable domain KAGVTQTPRYLIKTRGQQVTLSCSPISGHRSVSWYQQTPGQGLQFLFEYFSETQRNKGNFPGRFSGRQFSNSRSEMNVSTLELGDSALYLCASSLGSGGNEQFFGPGTRLTVL.

The CDR3 loop reads CSVESLLPNNYGYTF. The CDR3 DNA sequence: TGCAGCGTTGAGTCACTCCTTCCCAATAACTATGGCTACACCTTC. This chain uses TRBV29-1 with TRBJ1-2; D call uncertain. Germline CDR1 reads SQVTM; CDR2 reads ANQGSEA. V was trimmed by 3 bases and J by 1 base, leaving 15 bases between them. This CDR3 spans 15 amino acids.

CDR3 in amino acids: CASSKGQEGTGELFF. In nucleotides, the CDR3 is TGTGCCAGCAGCAAGGGACAGGAAGGCACCGGGGAGCTGTTTTTT. This chain joins TRBV5-4 and TRBJ2-2, with 8 nucleotides matching TRBD1. This CDR3 has 15 residues. Germline loops: CDR1 SGHNT, CDR2 YYREEE (reference sequence). The junction had 6 bases not matched to a gene; V was cut back by 4 bases and J by 4 bases.

The V call is TRBV15, the J call TRBJ1-4; no clear D gene. Germline CDR1 is LNHNV and CDR2 is YYDKDF (reference sequence). The CDR3 runs 15 residues. Trimming pared 6 bases from V and 2 bases from J, leaving 13 bases between. CDR3 sequence (DNA): TGTGCCACCAGAAGTTCGATCCTGACTAATGAAAAACTGTTTTTT. It specifies CATRSSILTNEKLFF.

This clone occurred once. V usage is TRBV11-2 and J usage is TRBJ2-7; D remains unclear. The germline CDR1 and CDR2 sequences are SGHAT and FQNNGV. The CDR3 runs to 17 residues. V dropped 3 bases and J dropped 6 bases, with 24 bases sitting between them. CDR3 in DNA: TGTGCCAGCAGCTTCGACGATGCTTCAATAATTGACTTCGAGCAGTACTTC. This codes for CASSFDDASIIDFEQYF.

This sequence joins TRBV7-9 and TRBJ2-2, with 8 nucleotides matching TRBD2. This CDR3 spans 15 amino acids. V dropped 1 base and J dropped 4; count of bases not matched to a gene: 2. Germline V gene lookup returns CDR1 SEHNR and CDR2 FQNEAQ (reference sequence). This CDR3 is CASSLGREGTGELFF. DNA for the CDR3: TGTGCCAGCAGCTTAGGCCGGGAGGGCACCGGGGAGCTGTTTTTT.

V and J are TRBV27 and TRBJ2-7; 10 bases line up with TRBD2. CDR1 and CDR2 from the germline V gene are MNHEY and SMNVEV (reference sequence). V lost 6 bases, J lost 5 bases, and 4 bases stayed unmatched. This CDR3 has 13 residues. The CDR3 protein is CASRSSGSHEQYF. CDR3 nucleotide sequence: TGTGCCAGCAGGTCTAGCGGGAGCCACGAGCAGTACTTC.